This T cell receptor (beta chain) originates from a study of blood T cell repertoires in COVID-19. Source study methods: By means of reference gene primer amplification, nucleated cell counts were estimated. Sequencing used immunoSEQ multiplex PCR; TCRdb keeps in-frame clones, though not all of them. That table gives V, J and clone size, and the DNA gave D and trimming. Of 130,000 or so clones listed, about 86% are singletons. Germline CDR1 is MNHEY and CDR2 is SMNVEV (reference sequence). The V gene end was trimmed by 6 bases and the J gene end by 3 bases; junction bases not matched to a gene: 10. The CDR3 is 16 residues long.

Sequencing was carried out using peripheral blood. This rearrangement joins TRBV27 to TRBJ1-5; 8 nucleotides match TRBD1. This clonotype originated in a woman aged 55-70 years with acute or convalescent COVID-19. The CDR3 DNA reads as TGTGCCAGCAGCTCACAGGGGGTTCGTAACAATCAGCCCCAGCATTTT. Translation gives CASSSQGVRNNQPQHF.